This entry lists 13 T cell receptor beta chains sequenced from one sample in a study of T cells in Graves' hyperthyroidism and ophthalmopathy. Amplification yielded TCR beta CDR3 regions, with RNA transcripts as the source. HTBI primers were used for first-round RT-PCR of the TCR CDR3. TCRdb ran MiXCR on the multiplex PCR reads and lists one entry per CDR3 protein. The sample has under 600,000 distinct CDR3 sequences; 15% to 20% are singletons. The sequencing sample was made of blood. The receptors were gathered from a woman between 35 and 50 years old with Graves' ophthalmopathy.

This clonotype was picked up many times. The chain couples TRBV6-5 to TRBJ1-2; 7 bases align to TRBD1. CDR1 is MNHEY and CDR2 is SVGAGI in the germline V gene. The CDR3 has 13 amino acids. Germline trimming cut 2 bases from V and 4 bases from J; bases unmatched to any gene: 1. The CDR3 bases are TGTGCCAGCAGTTACGACAGGGCCTATGGCTACACCTTC. Residues: CASSYDRAYGYTF.

In its sample, this clonotype was seen many times. V usage is TRBV2 and J usage is TRBJ2-1; weak D call: TRBD2 (6 bases). The CDR3 loop spans 15 amino acids. V was clipped by 5 bases and J by 0 bases, with 11 bases between them. Germline V gene lookup returns CDR1 SNHLY and CDR2 FYNNEI. The CDR3 DNA sequence: TGTGCCAGCAGTAGGGACTTCGGCTCCTACAATGAGCAGTTCTTC. Protein sequence: CASSRDFGSYNEQFF. Complete variable domain (other parts from reference TRBV2 and TRBJ2-1): EPEVTQTPSHQVTQMGQEVILRCVPISNHLYFYWYRQILGQKVEFLVSFYNNEISEKSEIFDDQFSVERPDGSNFTLKIRSTKLEDSAMYFCASSRDFGSYNEQFFGPGTRLTVL.

This clonotype occurred many times. As DNA, the CDR3 is TGTGCCAGCAGTTCGGGACTAGCGGACACTGAGCAGTTCTTC. This translates into CASSSGLADTEQFF. The genes are TRBV6-1 and TRBJ2-1; TRBD2 matches 11 bases. This CDR3 is 14 amino acids long. Germline V CDR1 and CDR2: MNHNS, SASEGT. Losses at the gene ends were 5 bases for V and 9 bases for J; bases not matched to a gene: 6.

This clonotype was recorded many times. V usage is TRBV20-1 and J usage is TRBJ2-6, with 7 bases lining up with TRBD2. Germline assignment: CDR1 DFQATT and CDR2 SNEGSKA (reference sequence). The CDR3 consists of 14 residues. The ends lost 1 base at V and 3 bases at J; junction bases unmatched: 0. The chain's CDR3 is CSARAGGGANVLTF. CDR3 sequence (DNA): TGCAGTGCTAGAGCGGGAGGTGGGGCCAACGTCCTGACTTTC.

This clonotype was counted at least ten times. The V call is TRBV6-2 or TRBV6-3, the J call TRBJ1-1, with D unclear. Trimming pared 6 bases from V and 1 base from J, leaving 12 bases between. The germline V gene encodes CDR1 MNHEY and CDR2 SVGEGT. This CDR3 has 14 amino acids. In DNA, the CDR3 is TGTGCCAGCAGCCCGATGAGACCGAACACTGAAGCTTTCTTT. This sequence encodes CASSPMRPNTEAFF.

This clonotype was observed once. The chain couples TRBV19 to TRBJ1-4, with a tentative D call TRBD1 (5 bases). V gave up 3 bases and J gave up 5 bases, with 19 bases separating them. Germline lookup yields CDR1 LNHDA and CDR2 SQIVND (reference sequence). The CDR3 consists of 17 residues. The CDR3 loop is CASSISGTGRDNEKLFF. The CDR3 DNA follows: TGTGCCAGTAGTATCTCCGGGACGGGCCGAGACAATGAAAAACTGTTTTTT. The whole variable domain, remainder taken from reference TRBV19 and TRBJ1-4, is DGGITQSPKYLFRKEGQNVTLSCEQNLNHDAMYWYRQDPGQGLRLIYYSQIVNDFQKGDIAEGYSVSREKKESFPLTVTSAQKNPTAFYLCASSISGTGRDNEKLFFGSGTQLSVL.

This clonotype was recorded many times. The chain links TRBV6-1 to TRBJ1-1; D uncertain. CDR3 length: 14 amino acids. V was shortened by 6 bases and J by 3 bases, with 14 bases between the two germline ends. Germline-derived CDR1 and CDR2 are MNHNS and SASEGT. CDR3 loop: CASREWGFYTEAFF. The CDR3, as DNA: TGTGCCAGCAGGGAGTGGGGTTTTTACACTGAAGCTTTCTTT.

This clonotype appeared many times. This sequence joins TRBV2 and TRBJ2-3; D perhaps matches TRBD2 (5 bases). Germline V gene lookup returns CDR1 SNHLY and CDR2 FYNNEI. This CDR3 contains 14 residues. With 8 bases removed from V and 3 bases from J, the gap between germline ends came to 15 bases. The CDR3 sequence: CASYQRPGTDTQYF. As DNA, the CDR3 is TGTGCCAGCTACCAGCGGCCGGGGACAGATACGCAGTATTTT.

The chain is built from TRBV15 and TRBJ2-7; D is unresolved. The germline CDR1 and CDR2 sequences are LNHNV and YYDKDF (reference sequence). Trimming shortened V by 3 bases and J by 7 bases, and 16 bases separated the two germline ends. The CDR3 contains 14 residues. The CDR3 coding sequence is TGTGCCACCAGCAGGTATTCGTCGGACGGGGAGCAGTACTTC. Amino acid sequence: CATSRYSSDGEQYF.

This clonotype was detected once. The CDR3 loop reads CASSRERLNEQYF. The CDR3 bases are TGTGCCAGCAGTCGGGAGCGGCTGAACGAGCAGTACTTC. The chain recombines TRBV6-1 with TRBJ2-7; a possible D gene is TRBD2 (6 bases). Germline V gives CDR1 MNHNS, CDR2 SASEGT. The V end was cut by 5 bases, the J end by 5 bases, with 13 bases between. This CDR3 contains 13 residues.

This clonotype has more than one count but fewer than ten. The chain employs TRBV5-1 and TRBJ1-4, with TRBD1 identical over 10 bases. CDR3 length: 19 residues. Looked up from germline, CDR1 is SGHRS and CDR2 is YFSETQ. V shed 0 bases and J 6 bases; nucleotides not matched to a gene: 14. The CDR3 sequence: CASSLVAGTGEFGDEKLFF. CDR3 coding DNA: TGCGCCAGCAGCTTGGTGGCCGGGACAGGGGAGTTTGGTGATGAAAAACTGTTTTTT. The entire variable domain, with the rest obtained from reference TRBV5-1 and TRBJ1-4, is as follows: KAGVTQTPRYLIKTRGQQVTLSCSPISGHRSVSWYQQTPGQGLQFLFEYFSETQRNKGNFPGRFSGRQFSNSRSEMNVSTLELGDSALYLCASSLVAGTGEFGDEKLFFGSGTQLSVL.

Regarding this clonotype: A much larger clone differs by one base, so this may be a read error. The V gene is TRBV12-3 or TRBV12-4, the J gene TRBJ1-1; 9 nucleotides align to TRBD1. The trim removed 7 bases at V and 6 bases at J, leaving 9 bases unmatched. The CDR3 consists of 14 residues. The CDR3 is CASTSQDRGPEAFF. The CDR3 bases are TGTGCCAGCACCTCCCAGGACAGGGGTCCTGAAGCTTTCTTT.

Ten or more counts support this clonotype. V gene TRBV20-1 combines with J gene TRBJ1-1; D is unclear. The CDR3 spans 11 residues. The ends were cut back, 3 bases at V and 8 bases at J, with 10 bases in the middle. Per the germline V gene, CDR1 is DFQATT and CDR2 is SNEGSKA (reference sequence). The CDR3 protein is CSARYRAEAFF. CDR3 nucleotide sequence: TGCAGTGCTAGGTACCGAGCGGAAGCTTTCTTT.